These 3 T cell receptor beta chains were all obtained from the same sample, sequenced in a study of lymphopenia after photon versus proton radiotherapy. Profiled with immunoSEQ multiplex PCR; TCRdb holds only in-frame clones, not every one. The sample carries roughly 53,000 clones, about 83% recorded once. The specimen was peripheral blood, collected from a patient treated with photon-based radiotherapy. These receptors all stem from a middle-aged man with gastric cancer.

This clone has a single count. This chain uses TRBV5-5 with TRBJ2-5, with TRBD2 identical over 7 bases. V gave up 3 bases and J gave up 4 bases; unmatched junction bases: 9. The CDR3 is 15 residues long. From germline, CDR1 is SGHKS and CDR2 YYEKEE (reference sequence). CDR3 residues: CASSYGAGDPETQYF. CDR3 sequence (DNA): TGTGCCAGCAGCTACGGGGCGGGAGACCCAGAGACCCAGTACTTC. Complete variable domain (other parts from reference TRBV5-5 and TRBJ2-5): DAGVTQSPTHLIKTRGQQVTLRCSPISGHKSVSWYQQVLGQGPQFIFQYYEKEERGRGNFPDRFSARQFPNYSSELNVNALLLGDSALYLCASSYGAGDPETQYFGPGTRLLVL.

This chain uses TRBV29-1 with TRBJ2-1; 9 bases map to TRBD2. The CDR3 runs to 15 residues. The germline V gene encodes CDR1 SQVTM and CDR2 ANQGSEA. V gave up 0 bases and J gave up 8 bases; unmatched junction bases: 8. This chain's CDR3 is CSVEDPGGRGDEQFF. The DNA for the CDR3 is TGCAGCGTTGAAGATCCGGGCGGGAGGGGGGATGAGCAGTTCTTC.

This clone was observed once. The chain combines TRBV6-1 with TRBJ1-4; D is ambiguous. CDR3 length equals 14 residues. In germline, CDR1 is MNHNS, CDR2 SASEGT. V gave up 7 bases and J gave up 0 bases, with 9 bases separating them. The CDR3 sequence is CASTKSTTNEKLFF. The CDR3 DNA follows: TGTGCCAGCACCAAGTCTACAACTAATGAAAAACTGTTTTTT.